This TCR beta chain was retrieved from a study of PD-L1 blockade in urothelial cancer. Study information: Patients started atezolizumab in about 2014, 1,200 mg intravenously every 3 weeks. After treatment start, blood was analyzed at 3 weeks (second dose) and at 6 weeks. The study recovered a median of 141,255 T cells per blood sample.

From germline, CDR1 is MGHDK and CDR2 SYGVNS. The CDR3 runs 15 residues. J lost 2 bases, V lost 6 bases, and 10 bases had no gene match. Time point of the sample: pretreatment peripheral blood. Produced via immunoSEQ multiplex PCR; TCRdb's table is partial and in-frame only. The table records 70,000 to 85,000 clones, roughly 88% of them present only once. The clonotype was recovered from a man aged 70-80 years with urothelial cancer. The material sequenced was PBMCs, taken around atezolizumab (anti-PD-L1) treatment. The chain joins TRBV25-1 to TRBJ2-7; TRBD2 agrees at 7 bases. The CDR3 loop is CASSPWGGIPYEQYF. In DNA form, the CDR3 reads TGTGCCAGCAGCCCCTGGGGGGGAATCCCCTACGAGCAGTACTTC.